This is a list of T cell receptor beta chains from one sample in a study of cytomegalovirus exposure and HLA in healthy donors. Data came from immunoSEQ multiplex PCR; TCRdb stores just in-frame clones and leaves some out. The table records some 98,000 clones, around four fifths of them present only once. The specimen sequenced was PBMCs. The receptors were gathered from a middle-aged man in good health and CMV-seronegative. Each CDR3 is given with its conserved first and last residue. Fields, in order: clone size, V gene, D gene, J gene, CDR3 protein, CDR3 DNA. A D gene is named only where the DNA matches it firmly. Some rows have no size entry. The others give once, few or many, or a class for an expanded clone.

>once|TRBV5-1|.|TRBJ1-3
CASSFFSGDSRSGNTIYF
TGCGCCAGCAGCTTTTTTTCTGGAGACAGCCGCTCTGGAAACACCATATATTTT
>.|TRBV10-2|.|TRBJ2-2
CASCLRERRAGELFF
TGCGCCAGCTGTCTTCGGGAGAGGAGGGCCGGGGAGCTGTTTTTT
>.|TRBV5-1|.|TRBJ1-2
CASSLDGVPGYTF
TGCGCCAGCAGCTTGGATGGAGTCCCTGGCTACACCTTC
>.|TRBV18|TRBD2|TRBJ2-3
CASSPQSGGDTQYF
TGTGCCAGCTCACCACAAAGCGGGGGAGATACGCAGTATTTT
>few|TRBV2|.|TRBJ2-7
CASTPLWGGEQYF
TGTGCCAGCACCCCCCTGTGGGGAGGCGAGCAGTACTTC
>.|TRBV14|TRBD1|TRBJ1-2
CASSQRTGNYGYTF
TGTGCCAGCAGCCAAAGGACAGGCAACTATGGCTACACCTTC
>few|TRBV5-1|.|TRBJ2-7
CASSLAGETYYEQYF
TGCGCCAGCAGCTTGGCCGGGGAGACTTATTACGAGCAGTACTTC
>.|TRBV21-1|.|TRBJ1-5
CASSKVPDRGPYSNQPQHF
TGTGCCAGCAGCAAAGTGCCGGACAGGGGCCCTTATAGCAATCAGCCCCAGCATTTT
>few|TRBV4-1|.|TRBJ2-7
CASSQVPGFPKGRYF
TGCGCCAGCAGCCAAGTCCCGGGATTTCCCAAAGGGAGGTACTTC
>.|TRBV7-2|.|TRBJ1-5
CASSVRAPGPQHF
TGTGCCAGCAGCGTCAGGGCCCCGGGGCCCCAGCATTTT
>.|TRBV18|.|TRBJ1-2
CASSPSTDYYGYTF
TGTGCCAGCTCACCCTCGACAGACTACTATGGCTACACCTTC
>.|TRBV7-9|TRBD2|TRBJ2-2
CASRFGLAGANTGELFF
TGTGCCAGCAGATTCGGACTAGCGGGAGCGAACACCGGGGAGCTGTTTTTT
>.|TRBV12-5|TRBD1|TRBJ2-1
CASGTGVYNEQFF
TGTGCCTCCGGGACAGGGGTATACAATGAGCAGTTCTTC
>few|TRBV12-1|.|TRBJ1-1
CASSWKGQAPQNTEAFF
TGTGCCAGCAGCTGGAAAGGACAGGCGCCTCAGAACACTGAAGCTTTCTTT
>.|TRBV18|.|TRBJ1-4
CASSPPGFRDKLFF
TGTGCCAGCTCACCACCGGGGTTCAGGGATAAACTGTTTTTT
>.|TRBV5-8|TRBD1|TRBJ2-3
CASSSLGQVGDTQYF
TGTGCCAGCAGCTCGCTGGGACAGGTGGGAGATACGCAGTATTTT
>.|TRBV9|TRBD2|TRBJ2-1
CASSARLAGANNEQFF
TGTGCCAGCAGCGCCAGACTAGCGGGGGCCAACAATGAGCAGTTCTTC
>.|TRBV11-2|TRBD1|TRBJ1-4
CASSWTGGREKLFF
TGTGCCAGCAGCTGGACAGGGGGCAGGGAAAAACTGTTTTTT
>.|TRBV14|TRBD2|TRBJ2-1
CASSHWTSGGAREQFF
TGTGCCAGCAGCCACTGGACTAGCGGGGGGGCCAGGGAGCAGTTCTTC
>.|TRBV7-6|TRBD2|TRBJ2-1
CASSLGASGGASYNEQFF
TGTGCCAGCAGCTTAGGGGCTAGCGGGGGGGCTTCCTACAATGAGCAGTTCTTC
>.|TRBV4-3|TRBD1|TRBJ1-1
CASSRQDRGLTEAFF
TGCGCCAGCAGCCGACAGGACAGGGGGCTTACTGAAGCTTTCTTT
>.|TRBV30|.|TRBJ1-6
CAWSVYGSPGSPLHF
TGTGCCTGGAGTGTATACGGGAGTCCGGGGTCACCCCTCCACTTT
>.|TRBV10-3|.|TRBJ1-1
CAISESGAMNTEASF
TGTGCCATCAGTGAGTCTGGGGCTATGAACACTGAAGCTTCCTTT
>.|TRBV7-2|.|TRBJ2-7
CASSLGQAGTYEQYF
TGTGCCAGCAGCTTGGGCCAGGCCGGTACCTACGAGCAGTACTTC
>.|TRBV6-5|.|TRBJ2-1
CASSQLAAAGEQFF
TGTGCCAGCAGTCAATTAGCGGCGGCGGGAGAGCAGTTCTTC
>few|TRBV2|.|TRBJ2-7
CASRRQAGSYEQYF
TGTGCCAGCAGACGACAGGCCGGCTCCTACGAGCAGTACTTC
>.|TRBV5-6|.|TRBJ1-4
CASSLSRVANEKLFF
TGTGCCAGCAGCTTGAGCCGGGTGGCTAATGAAAAACTGTTTTTT
>.|TRBV19|.|TRBJ2-7
CASSIGENYEQYF
TGTGCCAGTAGTATAGGGGAGAACTACGAGCAGTACTTC
>.|TRBV7-9|.|TRBJ1-6
CSSSLVAEPLHF
TGTTCCAGCAGCTTAGTGGCGGAACCCCTCCACTTT
>.|TRBV7-9|.|TRBJ2-4
CASSLGGGLRDIQYF
TGTGCCAGCAGCTTAGGGGGGGGCCTGAGGGACATTCAGTACTTC
>few|TRBV5-8|.|TRBJ2-3
CASSAGPTTDTQYF
TGTGCCAGCAGCGCGGGGCCCACCACAGATACGCAGTATTTT
>few|TRBV6-6|.|TRBJ2-1
CASSQDSSYNEQFF
TGTGCCAGCAGCCAGGACAGCTCCTACAATGAGCAGTTCTTC
>.|TRBV5-1|.|TRBJ1-2
CASSLDPGLYYGYTF
TGCGCCAGCAGCTTGGATCCCGGACTGTATTATGGCTACACCTTC
>.|TRBV29-1|TRBD2|TRBJ2-5
CSVNTGTSGGGTQYF
TGCAGCGTCAATACCGGGACTAGCGGGGGGGGGACCCAGTACTTC
>.|TRBV7-2|.|TRBJ2-3
CASSLGRSSTDTQYF
TGTGCCAGCAGCTTAGGCAGGTCTAGCACAGATACGCAGTATTTT
>.|TRBV27|TRBD1|TRBJ1-5
CASRLSGTGSNQPQHF
TGTGCCAGCAGGTTGTCCGGGACAGGAAGCAATCAGCCCCAGCATTTT
>.|TRBV28|TRBD2|TRBJ2-5
CASSSLAGGPISQETQYF
TGTGCCAGCAGCTCACTAGCGGGGGGGCCTATTTCCCAAGAGACCCAGTACTTC
>few|TRBV7-9|.|TRBJ1-6
CASSLNRVLHSPLHF
TGTGCCAGCAGCTTGAACCGGGTCCTCCATTCACCCCTCCACTTT
>.|TRBV19|.|TRBJ1-5
CASSFGVVQPQHF
TGTGCCAGTAGCTTCGGGGTGGTTCAGCCCCAGCATTTT
>.|TRBV7-9|.|TRBJ1-4
CASSDGRSTNEKLFF
TGTGCCAGCAGCGATGGGAGATCAACTAATGAAAAACTGTTTTTT
>.|TRBV6-5|TRBD2|TRBJ2-1
CASSTSASSYNEQFF
TGTGCCAGCAGCACTAGCGCGAGCTCCTACAATGAGCAGTTCTTC
>.|TRBV4-2|TRBD1|TRBJ1-2
CASSQETGSTYGYTF
TGTGCCAGCAGCCAAGAGACAGGGTCTACCTATGGCTACACCTTC
>.|TRBV7-9|.|TRBJ2-3
CASSLRTDTQYF
TGTGCCAGCAGCCTACGGACAGATACGCAGTATTTT
>.|TRBV9|TRBD2|TRBJ2-1
CASSVGYSGRAGNNEQFF
TGTGCCAGCAGCGTAGGCTATAGCGGGAGGGCCGGTAATAATGAGCAGTTCTTC
>few|TRBV5-1|.|TRBJ1-1
CASSLVGEDTEAFF
TGCGCCAGCAGCTTGGTAGGAGAGGACACTGAAGCTTTCTTT
>.|TRBV7-9|TRBD1|TRBJ2-3
CASRQLRWTGGTDTQYF
TGTGCCAGCAGGCAACTTCGATGGACAGGGGGGACAGATACGCAGTATTTT
>.|TRBV7-9|TRBD2|TRBJ2-7
CASSGTSGIDEQYF
TGTGCCAGCAGCGGGACTAGCGGGATCGACGAGCAGTACTTC
>.|TRBV15|TRBD1|TRBJ1-2
CATSRPRDSSNYGYTF
TGTGCCACCAGCAGGCCTCGGGACAGTTCGAACTATGGCTACACCTTC
>.|TRBV9|TRBD1|TRBJ2-5
CASSDRDRRTQYF
TGTGCCAGCAGCGACCGGGACAGGAGAACCCAGTACTTC
>once|TRBV5-6|TRBD1|TRBJ2-7
CASSFVRARDRAAYEQYF
TGTGCCAGCAGCTTCGTGCGGGCAAGGGACAGGGCGGCCTACGAGCAGTACTTC
>.|TRBV5-1|.|TRBJ2-1
CASSLDGGSHNEQFF
TGCGCCAGCAGCTTGGATGGTGGGAGCCACAATGAGCAGTTCTTC
>.|TRBV27|TRBD1|TRBJ2-5
CASRRTGVQETQYF
TGTGCCAGCAGACGGACAGGGGTCCAAGAGACCCAGTACTTC
>.|TRBV4-3|TRBD2|TRBJ2-7
CASSQETSGTYEQYF
TGCGCCAGCAGCCAAGAAACTAGCGGGACCTACGAGCAGTACTTC
>.|TRBV5-6|TRBD2|TRBJ2-7
CASRTSGVYEQYF
TGTGCCAGTAGGACTAGCGGGGTTTACGAGCAGTACTTC
>.|TRBV9|.|TRBJ2-6
CASSERGSLSGANVLTF
TGTGCCAGCAGCGAAAGGGGTTCCCTGTCTGGGGCCAACGTCCTGACTTTC